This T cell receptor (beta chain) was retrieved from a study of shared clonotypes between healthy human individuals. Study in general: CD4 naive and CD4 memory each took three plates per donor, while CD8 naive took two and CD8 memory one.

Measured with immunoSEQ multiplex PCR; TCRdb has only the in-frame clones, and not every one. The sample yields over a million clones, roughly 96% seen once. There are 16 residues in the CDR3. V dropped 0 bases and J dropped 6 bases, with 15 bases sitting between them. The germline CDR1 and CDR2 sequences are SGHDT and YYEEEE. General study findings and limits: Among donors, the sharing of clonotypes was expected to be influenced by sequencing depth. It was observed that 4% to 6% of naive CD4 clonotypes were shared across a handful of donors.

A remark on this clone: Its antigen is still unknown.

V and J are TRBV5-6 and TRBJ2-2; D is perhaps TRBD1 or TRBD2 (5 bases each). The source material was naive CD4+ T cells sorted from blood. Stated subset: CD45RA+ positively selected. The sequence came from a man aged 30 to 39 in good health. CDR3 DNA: TGTGCCAGCAGCTTGGCCGTGACAGAGGGGTCCGGGGAGCTGTTTTTT. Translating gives CASSLAVTEGSGELFF.